The clone carrying this T cell receptor (beta chain) was recorded many times. The data derive from a study of T-cell reconstitution after alpha-beta-depleted transplantation in children. Deletions cut 1 base from V and 2 bases from J, with 11 bases between. This CDR3 has 14 amino acids. Germline lookup yields CDR1 DFQATT and CDR2 SNEGSKA (reference sequence). For TCRbeta, the library was prepared with unique molecular identifiers. Each CDR3 protein gets one entry after TCRdb re-called the PCR reads with MiXCR. The profile shows roughly 590,000 distinct CDR3 sequences, approximately 16% of them singletons.

The specimen comprised PBMCs from the stem cell graft donor, sampled from the stem cell graft. This rearrangement joins TRBV20-1 to TRBJ2-5; D uncertain. The sequence derives from a human donor who donated a stem cell graft to a child with acute myeloid leukemia. CDR3 region: CSARVSGLQETQYF. DNA of the CDR3: TGCAGTGCTAGAGTGTCCGGCCTGCAAGAGACCCAGTACTTC.